Sequencing of this TCR beta chain was carried out in a study of T and B cells in COVID-19 patients. Study background: At median age around 37 years, recovered patients were younger than active-infection patients at approximately 70.

The CDR3 totals 13 residues. In germline, CDR1 is DFQATT, CDR2 SNEGSKA (reference sequence). V shed 5 bases and J 9 bases; nucleotides not matched to a gene: 10. BIOMED2 TRB-A/B primer pools were used in multiplex TRB PCR. TCRdb reprocessed the multiplex PCR reads via MiXCR and lists one record per CDR3 protein. There are about 1,500 distinct CDR3 sequences in the sample; 25% occur only once, and roughly 51% lies in the top ten. Notes on this clonotype: What it recognizes is unknown.

Points from the study as a whole: In COVID-19 patients, T cell receptor beta variable and joining gene use was reportedly strongly skewed. The recovered cohort had more than 2,000 exclusive TCR clusters, including around 34 low generation probability clusters.

Each TRB amplification used roughly 220-550 ng of genomic DNA from blood. The TCR comes from a human donor with active COVID-19. The chain joins TRBV20-1 to TRBJ2-1, with 7 bases that match TRBD2. Sequencing was carried out using blood. The chain's CDR3 is CSAGRAGRGEQFF. DNA of the CDR3: TGCAGTGCTGGGAGAGCGGGAAGGGGTGAGCAGTTCTTC.